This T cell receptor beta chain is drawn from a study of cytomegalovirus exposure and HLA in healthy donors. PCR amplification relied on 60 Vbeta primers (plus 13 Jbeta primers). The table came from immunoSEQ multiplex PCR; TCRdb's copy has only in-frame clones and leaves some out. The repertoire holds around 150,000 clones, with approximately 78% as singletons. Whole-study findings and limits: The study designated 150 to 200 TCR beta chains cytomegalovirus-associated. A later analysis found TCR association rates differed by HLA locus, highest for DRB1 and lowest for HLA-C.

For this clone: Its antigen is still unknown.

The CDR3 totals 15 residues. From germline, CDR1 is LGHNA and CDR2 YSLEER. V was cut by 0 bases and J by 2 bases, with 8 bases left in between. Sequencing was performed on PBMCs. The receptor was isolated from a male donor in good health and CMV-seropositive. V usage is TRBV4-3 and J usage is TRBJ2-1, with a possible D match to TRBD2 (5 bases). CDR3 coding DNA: TGCGCCAGCAGCCAAGATCGGCGGGCCTACAATGAGCAGTTCTTC. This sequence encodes CASSQDRRAYNEQFF.